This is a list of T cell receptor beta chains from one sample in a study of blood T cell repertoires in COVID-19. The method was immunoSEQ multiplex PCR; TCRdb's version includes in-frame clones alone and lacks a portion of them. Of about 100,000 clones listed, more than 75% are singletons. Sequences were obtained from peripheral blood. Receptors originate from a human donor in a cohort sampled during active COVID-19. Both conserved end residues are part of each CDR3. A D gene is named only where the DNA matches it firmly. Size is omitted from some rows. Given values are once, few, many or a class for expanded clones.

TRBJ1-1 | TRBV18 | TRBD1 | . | CASSPTVRDSEAFF | TGTGCCAGCTCACCAACCGTTCGGGACAGTGAAGCTTTCTTT
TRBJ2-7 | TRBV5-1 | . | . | CASSLAQPRDEQYF | TGCGCCAGCAGCTTGGCTCAACCCCGGGACGAGCAGTACTTC
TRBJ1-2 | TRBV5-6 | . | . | CASSLTARPNYGYTF | TGTGCCAGCAGCTTGACAGCCCGACCTAACTATGGCTACACCTTC
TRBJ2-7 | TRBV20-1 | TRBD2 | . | CSASRGGLYEQYF | TGCAGTGCTAGTCGGGGGGGGCTCTACGAGCAGTACTTC
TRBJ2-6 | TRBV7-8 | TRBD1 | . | CASSARDRGYGANVLTF | TGTGCCAGCAGCGCTAGGGACAGGGGGTACGGGGCCAACGTCCTGACTTTC
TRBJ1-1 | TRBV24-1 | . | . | CATSNDIRNMFMNTEAFF | TGTGCCACCAGTAACGATATTCGAAACATGTTCATGAACACTGAAGCTTTCTTT
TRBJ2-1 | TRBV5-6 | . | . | CASSPDYTGDAQFF | TGTGCCAGCAGCCCGGACTACACAGGGGACGCGCAGTTCTTC
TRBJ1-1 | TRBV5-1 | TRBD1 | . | CASSAGQPGMNTEAFF | TGCGCCAGCAGCGCGGGACAGCCGGGGATGAACACTGAAGCTTTCTTT
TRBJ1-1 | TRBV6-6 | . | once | CASKPMAWQMNTEAFF | TGTGCCAGCAAACCGATGGCTTGGCAAATGAACACTGAAGCTTTCTTT
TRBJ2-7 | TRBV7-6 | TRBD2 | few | CASSLSGTGEQYF | TGTGCCAGCAGCCTTAGCGGGACCGGAGAGCAGTACTTC
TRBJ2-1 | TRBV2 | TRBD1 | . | CASSAGTGGGNEQFF | TGTGCCAGCAGTGCCGGGACAGGGGGAGGGAATGAGCAGTTCTTC
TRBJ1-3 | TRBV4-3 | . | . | CASSQVQGNTIYF | TGCGCCAGCAGCCAAGTACAAGGAAACACCATATATTTT
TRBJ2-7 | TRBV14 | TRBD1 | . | CASSQAGQGPSYEQYF | TGTGCCAGCAGCCAAGCCGGACAGGGACCCTCCTACGAGCAGTACTTC
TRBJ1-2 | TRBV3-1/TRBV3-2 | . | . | CASSLSSQGMGGYTF | TGTGCCAGCAGCCTCAGCTCCCAGGGGATGGGTGGCTACACCTTC
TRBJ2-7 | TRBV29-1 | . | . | CSVERGKDEQYF | TGCAGCGTTGAACGGGGAAAGGACGAGCAGTACTTC
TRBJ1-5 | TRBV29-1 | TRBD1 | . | CSVSQGNNQPQHF | TGCAGCGTATCACAGGGGAACAATCAGCCCCAGCATTTT
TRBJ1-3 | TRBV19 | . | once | CASSTDRALRNTIYF | TGTGCCAGTAGTACGGACAGAGCCCTCCGAAACACCATATATTTT
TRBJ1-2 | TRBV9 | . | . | CASSVVHKDYGYTF | TGTGCCAGCAGCGTTGTACACAAAGACTATGGCTACACCTTC
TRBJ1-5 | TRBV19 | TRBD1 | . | CASSTGGTGVNQPQHF | TGTGCCAGCTCAACGGGGGGGACAGGGGTCAATCAGCCCCAGCATTTT
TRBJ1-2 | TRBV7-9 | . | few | CASSLSGGKGYTF | TGTGCCAGCAGCTTATCCGGCGGGAAAGGCTACACCTTC
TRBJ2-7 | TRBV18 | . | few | CASSQLVHEQYF | TGTGCCAGCTCACAACTAGTCCACGAGCAGTACTTC
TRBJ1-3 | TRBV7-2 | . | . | CATHSQGTGNTIYF | TGTGCCACCCACTCGCAGGGAACCGGAAACACCATATATTTT
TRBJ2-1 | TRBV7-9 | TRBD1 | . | CASSPKDREQFF | TGTGCCAGCAGCCCAAAGGACAGGGAGCAGTTCTTC
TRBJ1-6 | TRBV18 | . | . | CASSPRTGRVNSPLHF | TGTGCCAGCTCACCCCGTACTGGGAGGGTAAATTCACCCCTCCACTTT
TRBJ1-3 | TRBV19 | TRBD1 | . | CASSLGQAGNTIYF | TGTGCCAGTAGCCTCGGACAGGCCGGAAACACCATATATTTT
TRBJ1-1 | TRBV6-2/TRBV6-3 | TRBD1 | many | CASSRTGGTEAFF | TGTGCCAGCAGTAGGACAGGGGGCACTGAAGCTTTCTTT
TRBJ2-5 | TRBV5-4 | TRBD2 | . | CASSSGLAGGLQETQYF | TGTGCCAGCAGCTCCGGGTTAGCGGGGGGACTCCAAGAGACCCAGTACTTC
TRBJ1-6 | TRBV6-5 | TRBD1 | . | CASTSTGRNSPLHF | TGTGCCAGCACCTCGACAGGGCGTAATTCACCCCTCCACTTT
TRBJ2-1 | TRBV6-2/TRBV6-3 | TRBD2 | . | CASSYGSGTTEEQFF | TGTGCCAGCAGTTACGGGTCGGGGACTACCGAGGAGCAGTTCTTC
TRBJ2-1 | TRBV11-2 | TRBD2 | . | CASSLSLAEKQFF | TGTGCCAGCAGCTTAAGCCTAGCGGAGAAGCAGTTCTTC
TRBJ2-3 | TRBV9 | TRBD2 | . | CASSSGTSGGFDTQYF | TGTGCCAGCAGCTCAGGGACTAGCGGGGGGTTTGATACGCAGTATTTT
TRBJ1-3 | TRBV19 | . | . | CASSTTRTVRSGNTIYF | TGTGCCAGTAGTACTACCCGGACAGTGCGCTCTGGAAACACCATATATTTT
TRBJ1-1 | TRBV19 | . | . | CASTRQVGTEAFF | TGTGCCAGTACTCGACAGGTGGGGACTGAAGCTTTCTTT
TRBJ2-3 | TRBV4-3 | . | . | CASSQGRDTQYF | TGCGCCAGCAGCCAAGGGAGGGATACGCAGTATTTT
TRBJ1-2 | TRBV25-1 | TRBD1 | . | CASGDRIYGYTF | TGTGCCAGCGGGGACAGAATTTATGGCTACACCTTC
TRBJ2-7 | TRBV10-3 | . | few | CATSTSSYEQYF | TGTGCCACCTCGACATCATCCTACGAGCAGTACTTC
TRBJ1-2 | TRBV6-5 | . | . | CASSRDGGNYGYTF | TGTGCCAGCAGTCGGGACGGGGGTAACTATGGCTACACCTTC
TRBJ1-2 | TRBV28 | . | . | CASSLLGAGGYTF | TGTGCCAGCAGTTTACTGGGGGCGGGTGGCTACACCTTC
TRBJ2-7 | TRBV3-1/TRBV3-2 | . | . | CASSHGRNEQYF | TGTGCCAGCAGCCATGGCCGCAACGAGCAGTACTTC
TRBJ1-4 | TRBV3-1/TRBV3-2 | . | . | CASSGMGGVEKLFF | TGTGCCAGCAGCGGGATGGGGGGGGTTGAAAAACTGTTTTTT
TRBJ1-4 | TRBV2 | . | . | CASKLRTASNEKLFF | TGTGCCAGCAAACTTCGGACAGCGTCTAATGAAAAACTGTTTTTT
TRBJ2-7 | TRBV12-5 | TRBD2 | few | CASGIAGGGEQYF | TGTGCTAGTGGAATAGCGGGAGGCGGCGAGCAGTACTTC
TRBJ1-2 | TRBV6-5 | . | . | CASSYSGGSYGYTF | TGTGCCAGCAGTTACTCGGGCGGGAGCTATGGCTACACCTTC